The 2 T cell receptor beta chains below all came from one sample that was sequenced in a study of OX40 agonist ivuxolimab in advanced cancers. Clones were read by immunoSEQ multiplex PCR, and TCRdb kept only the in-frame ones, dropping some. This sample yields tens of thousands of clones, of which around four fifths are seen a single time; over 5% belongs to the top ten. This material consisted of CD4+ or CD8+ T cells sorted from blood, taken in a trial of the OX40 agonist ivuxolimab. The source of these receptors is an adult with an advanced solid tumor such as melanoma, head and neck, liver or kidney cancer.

CDR3 DNA sequence: TGTGCCAGCAGCTCACAGGGAAATGAGCAGTTCTTC. Translation: CASSSQGNEQFF. This chain uses TRBV13 with TRBJ2-1; TRBD1 might be the D (6 bases). Germline-derived CDR1 and CDR2 are PRHDT and FYEKMQ (reference sequence). V was cut by 4 bases and J by 7 bases, with 8 bases left in between. There are 12 residues in the CDR3.

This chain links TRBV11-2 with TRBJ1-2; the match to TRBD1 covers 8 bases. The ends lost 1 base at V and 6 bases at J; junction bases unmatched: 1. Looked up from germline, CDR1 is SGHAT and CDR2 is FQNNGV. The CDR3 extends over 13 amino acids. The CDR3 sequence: CASSLGTGNGYTF. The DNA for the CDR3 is TGTGCCAGCAGCTTAGGGACAGGGAATGGCTACACCTTC.